This T cell receptor beta chain stems from a study of cytomegalovirus exposure and HLA in healthy donors. As for this clone: Its cognate antigen is unknown.

The CDR3 has 15 amino acids. Germline V gene sequence: CDR1 MNHNS, CDR2 SASEGT. The trim removed 7 bases at V and 1 base at J, leaving 5 bases unmatched. The primer mix had 60 Vbeta and 13 Jbeta primers. Generated by immunoSEQ multiplex PCR, the TCRdb table keeps only in-frame clones and is missing some. Among roughly 180,000 clones, about four fifths were seen once, and the ten largest hold about 3.1%. General study points: Sequencing had likely introduced a cluster of highly shared sequence variants as an artifact. Rates of TCR association differed by HLA locus in a later analysis, with DRB1 highest and HLA-C lowest.

This sequence originates from a female donor in good health and CMV-seronegative. The rearrangement joins TRBV6-1 to TRBJ2-3; 10 nucleotides agree with TRBD2. Sequenced: PBMCs. The CDR3 region has the DNA TGTGCCAGCAAGCGGGGGGGGGCAGGCACAGATACGCAGTATTTT. Its translation is CASKRGGAGTDTQYF.